This T cell receptor (beta chain) was recovered during a study of ipilimumab plus nivolumab after autologous stem cell transplantation (dated by TCRdb to the early 2020s). For context, the study as a whole: The median number of doses that trial patients received was a few for ipilimumab and 8 or 9 for nivolumab. The myeloma cohort included high-risk transplant-naive patients and patients relapsing within 3 years of a first autologous transplant. The trial enrolled patients with high-risk diffuse large B cell lymphoma, mature T cell lymphoma, or multiple myeloma undergoing autologous transplant. The intent-to-treat population of the trial consisted of roughly 38 patients. The investigation overall reported the following: Combined checkpoint inhibition appeared tolerable as post-transplant consolidation, according to the authors' conclusion. The authors stated that profiles of the T cell receptor repertoire, regulatory T cell phenotype and gut microbiota provided a biologic rationale for studying this approach further.

Libraries were built with the immunoSEQ multiplex PCR assay. This is the immuneACCESS table as TCRdb keeps it, with only in-frame sequences that have V and J called. A part of the clones is gone; compared with another copy, unresolved V genes explain less than half, and the rest is unexplained. This sample holds about 43,000 clones; 70% to 90% were observed only once. Clones ranked in the top ten supply approximately 0.82% of the sample. Note on this clone: Its specific antigen is unknown. Per-base quality was not reported, and no clone a single base away is much larger than it.

Starting 14 to 28 days after the autologous transplant, patients began checkpoint therapy, which included ipilimumab at 1 mg/kg intravenously on day 1 of selected weeks. Nivolumab was administered at 3 mg/kg intravenously on day 1 of weeks 1, 4, 7, 10, and every two weeks through week 26. The study was a Phase Ib clinical trial testing combined checkpoint inhibition with ipilimumab and nivolumab as consolidation after autologous stem cell transplantation. The input for sequencing was PBMCs, taken in a trial of ipilimumab plus nivolumab as post-transplant consolidation. The clonotype was recovered from a male donor with multiple myeloma.

In nucleotide form, the sequence is TGTGCCAGTGGGGGCAGGCCCCTCCATGGCTACACCTTC. Its translation is CASGGRPLHGYTF. Recombination linked TRBV2 to TRBJ1-2; matching of 6 bases hints at TRBD1 as the D gene. From the cysteine through the phenylalanine, the CDR3 covers 13 amino acids. Solely the CDR3 DNA is kept, with 39 bases framed from the first base. From the germline V gene, CDR1 is SNHLY and CDR2 is FYNNEI. Trimming takes 9 bases from V and 6 bases from J, and the germline ends sit 17 bases apart. The full variable domain, completed from the reference TRBV2 and TRBJ1-2 proteins outside the CDR3, reads EPEVTQTPSHQVTQMGQEVILRCVPISNHLYFYWYRQILGQKVEFLVSFYNNEISEKSEIFDDQFSVERPDGSNFTLKIRSTKLEDSAMYFCASGGRPLHGYTFGSGTRLTVV.